This is a list of T cell receptor beta chains from one sample in a study of beta chain features in type 1 diabetes. Profiled with immunoSEQ multiplex PCR; TCRdb holds only in-frame clones, not every one. Of around 99,000 clones in the sample, 40% were seen once. Source material: stem cell memory CD4+ T cells from blood. These receptors all stem from a woman aged 18-29 years in good health. Both conserved end residues are part of each CDR3. The order of the fields is clone size, J gene, V gene, D gene, CDR3 protein, CDR3 DNA. A D gene is named only where the DNA matches it firmly. The size field is filled for only some rows; it gives once, few, many or a size class.

. TRBJ1-1 TRBV20-1 . CRGQTGARAFF TGCAGAGGACAAACGGGAGCGAGAGCTTTCTTT
. TRBJ1-5 TRBV4-1 TRBD1 CASSQPFTLDRGGNQPQHF TGCGCCAGCAGCCAACCATTCACGCTGGACAGGGGGGGCAATCAGCCCCAGCATTTT
. TRBJ1-4 TRBV5-1 TRBD1 CASRRDSNEKLFF TGCGCCAGCAGGCGGGACAGTAATGAAAAACTGTTTTTT
. TRBJ2-7 TRBV6-5 TRBD1 CASSSRTGREQYF TGTGCCAGCAGTTCCCGGACAGGGCGCGAGCAGTACTTC
few TRBJ2-5 TRBV7-2 TRBD1 CASSLGRGFQETQYF TGTGCCAGCAGCTTAGGCAGGGGGTTCCAAGAGACCCAGTACTTC
. TRBJ2-1 TRBV5-1 TRBD2 CASSSWTSSSDEQFF TGCGCCAGCAGCTCCTGGACTAGTAGTAGCGATGAGCAGTTCTTC
. TRBJ1-1 TRBV25-1 . CASTNDRQHEAFF TGTGCCAGCACTAATGACAGGCAACATGAAGCTTTCTTT
once TRBJ1-5 TRBV19 . CASTTNDRNQPQHF TGTGCCAGTACCACCAATGACAGAAATCAGCCCCAGCATTTT
. TRBJ1-2 TRBV7-9 TRBD1 CASSSPRDRISGYTF TGTGCCAGCAGCTCCCCACGGGACAGGATTAGTGGCTACACCTTC
. TRBJ1-2 TRBV5-1 . CASSPGKNYGYTF TGCGCCAGCAGCCCGGGAAAAAACTATGGCTACACCTTC
. TRBJ2-1 TRBV11-2 TRBD2 CASSFQAGEQFF TGTGCCAGCAGCTTTCAAGCGGGGGAGCAGTTCTTC
. TRBJ2-3 TRBV4-2 TRBD2 CASSQVRRTSGGWGTDTQYF TGTGCCAGCAGCCAAGTCCGGAGGACTAGCGGGGGATGGGGCACAGATACGCAGTATTTT
. TRBJ1-5 TRBV7-2 . CASSGYTTVVNQPQHF TGTGCCAGCAGCGGGTATACGACAGTGGTCAATCAGCCCCAGCATTTT
. TRBJ1-1 TRBV5-1 . CASSPPAALNTEAFF TGCGCCAGCAGCCCGCCGGCGGCCTTGAACACTGAAGCTTTCTTT
. TRBJ2-7 TRBV11-1 TRBD2 CASSLVGGSTYEQYF TGTGCCAGCAGCTTAGTTGGCGGGAGTACGTACGAGCAGTACTTC
. TRBJ2-1 TRBV11-2 TRBD2 CASKLGRAVPNEQFF TGTGCCAGCAAGCTCGGGAGGGCCGTACCCAATGAGCAGTTCTTC
. TRBJ2-7 TRBV6-6 . CASSYPSSYEQYF TGTGCCAGCAGTTACCCTAGTAGCTACGAGCAGTACTTC
. TRBJ1-2 TRBV15 . CATSGGLTGPIGYGYTF TGTGCCACCAGCGGCGGGCTGACCGGCCCCATTGGGTATGGCTACACCTTC
. TRBJ2-5 TRBV1 . CTSRSRDLEQYF TGCACCAGCAGGTCCCGGGACTTGGAGCAGTACTTC
. TRBJ2-2 TRBV7-2 TRBD2 CASSPAHIAGVNTGELFF TGTGCCAGCAGCCCAGCGCACATAGCGGGGGTGAACACCGGGGAGCTGTTTTTT
. TRBJ2-7 TRBV11-2 TRBD2 CASSSSPGLEPYEQYF TGTGCCAGCAGCTCATCACCGGGACTAGAACCTTACGAGCAGTACTTC
few TRBJ2-6 TRBV7-8 TRBD1 CASSPTGGYSSGANVLTF TGTGCCAGCAGCCCGACAGGGGGGTACAGCTCTGGGGCCAACGTCCTGACTTTC
. TRBJ2-3 TRBV5-1 TRBD2 CASSLGLAADTQYF TGCGCCAGCAGCTTAGGTCTAGCGGCAGATACGCAGTATTTT
few TRBJ2-2 TRBV6-5 TRBD2 CATNGGGPTGELFF TGTGCCACCAACGGCGGGGGGCCAACCGGGGAGCTGTTTTTT
. TRBJ2-3 TRBV9 TRBD2 CASSKNPWGSGSSDTQYF TGTGCCAGCAGCAAAAACCCCTGGGGTAGCGGGAGCTCAGATACGCAGTATTTT
few TRBJ2-7 TRBV7-9 . CASSLRLARSYEQYF TGTGCCAGCAGCTTACGTTTAGCGCGCTCCTACGAGCAGTACTTC
. TRBJ1-3 TRBV2 . CASSDASAGNTIYF TGTGCCAGCAGTGACGCGTCCGCTGGAAACACCATATATTTT
few TRBJ2-7 TRBV5-1 TRBD2 CASSTGLAHEQYF TGCGCCAGCAGCACCGGACTAGCCCACGAGCAGTACTTC
. TRBJ2-3 TRBV15 TRBD1 CATSGTADTQYF TGTGCCACCAGCGGGACAGCAGATACGCAGTATTTT
few TRBJ2-2 TRBV18 . CASSAGQTYGGELFF TGTGCCAGCTCAGCGGGACAGACCTACGGCGGGGAGCTGTTTTTT
few TRBJ2-1 TRBV29-1 TRBD1 CSVLRQGLNNEQFF TGCAGCGTCCTGCGACAGGGGCTCAACAATGAGCAGTTCTTC
few TRBJ2-5 TRBV7-2 TRBD1 CASSLVGQGAGETQYF TGTGCCAGCAGCTTAGTGGGACAGGGGGCTGGAGAGACCCAGTACTTC